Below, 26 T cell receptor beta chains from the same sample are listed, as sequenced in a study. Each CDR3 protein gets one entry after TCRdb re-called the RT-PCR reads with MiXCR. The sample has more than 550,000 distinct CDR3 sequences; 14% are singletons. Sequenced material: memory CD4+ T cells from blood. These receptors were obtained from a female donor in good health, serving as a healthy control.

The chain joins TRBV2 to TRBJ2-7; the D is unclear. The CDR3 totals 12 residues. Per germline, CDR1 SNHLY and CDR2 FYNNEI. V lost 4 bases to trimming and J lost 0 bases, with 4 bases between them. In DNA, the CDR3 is TGTGCCAGCAGTGCTCGCTCCTACGAGCAGTACTTC. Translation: CASSARSYEQYF.

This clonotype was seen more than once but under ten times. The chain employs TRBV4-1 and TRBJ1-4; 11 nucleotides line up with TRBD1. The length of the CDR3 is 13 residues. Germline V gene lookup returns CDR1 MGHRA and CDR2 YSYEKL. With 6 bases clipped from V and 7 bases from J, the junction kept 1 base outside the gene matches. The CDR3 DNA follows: TGCGCCAGCAGAGGGACAGGGGGTGAAAAACTGTTTTTT. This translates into CASRGTGGEKLFF.

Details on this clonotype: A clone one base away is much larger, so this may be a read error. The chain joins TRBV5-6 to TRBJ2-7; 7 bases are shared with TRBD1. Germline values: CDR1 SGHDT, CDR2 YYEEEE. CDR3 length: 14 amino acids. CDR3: CDSSGLQGDYEQYF. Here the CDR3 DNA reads TGTGACAGCAGCGGCCTTCAGGGGGACTACGAGCAGTACTTC.

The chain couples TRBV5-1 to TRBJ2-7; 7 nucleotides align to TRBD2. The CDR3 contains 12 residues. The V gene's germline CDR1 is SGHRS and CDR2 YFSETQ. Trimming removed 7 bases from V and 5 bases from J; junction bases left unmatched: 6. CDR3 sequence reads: CASASGTHEQYF. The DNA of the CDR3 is TGCGCCAGCGCCAGCGGGACCCACGAGCAGTACTTC. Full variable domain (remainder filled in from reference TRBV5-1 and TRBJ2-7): KAGVTQTPRYLIKTRGQQVTLSCSPISGHRSVSWYQQTPGQGLQFLFEYFSETQRNKGNFPGRFSGRQFSNSRSEMNVSTLELGDSALYLCASASGTHEQYFGPGTRLTVT.

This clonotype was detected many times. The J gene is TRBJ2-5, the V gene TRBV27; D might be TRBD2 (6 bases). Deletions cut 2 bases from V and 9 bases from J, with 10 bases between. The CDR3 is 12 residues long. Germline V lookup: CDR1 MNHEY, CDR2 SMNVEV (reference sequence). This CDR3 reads CASSLPGGAQYF. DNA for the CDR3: TGTGCCAGCAGTTTACCCGGAGGGGCCCAGTACTTC.

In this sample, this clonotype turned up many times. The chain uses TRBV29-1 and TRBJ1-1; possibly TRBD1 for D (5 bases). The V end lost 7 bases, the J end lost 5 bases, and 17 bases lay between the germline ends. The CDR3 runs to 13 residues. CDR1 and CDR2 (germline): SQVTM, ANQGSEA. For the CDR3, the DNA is TGCAGCGCCCGGGGCGGGGAACGGACTGAAGCTTTCTTT. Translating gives CSARGGERTEAFF.

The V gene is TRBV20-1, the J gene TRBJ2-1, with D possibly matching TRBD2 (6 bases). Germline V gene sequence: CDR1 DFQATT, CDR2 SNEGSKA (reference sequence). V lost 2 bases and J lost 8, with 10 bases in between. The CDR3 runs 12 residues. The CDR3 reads CSARRDSYEQFF. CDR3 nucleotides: TGCAGTGCTAGAAGGGACTCCTATGAGCAGTTCTTC.

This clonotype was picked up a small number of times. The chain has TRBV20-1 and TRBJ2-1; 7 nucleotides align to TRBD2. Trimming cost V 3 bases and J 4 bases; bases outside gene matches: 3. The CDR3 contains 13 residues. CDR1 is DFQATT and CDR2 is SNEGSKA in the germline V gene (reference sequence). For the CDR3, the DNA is TGCAGTGCTAGGCGGGGGATATACAATGAGCAGTTCTTC. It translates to CSARRGIYNEQFF.

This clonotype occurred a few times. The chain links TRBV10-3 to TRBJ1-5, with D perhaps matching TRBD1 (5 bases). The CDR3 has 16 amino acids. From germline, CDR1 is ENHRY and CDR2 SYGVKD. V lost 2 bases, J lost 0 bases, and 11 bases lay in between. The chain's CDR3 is CAISERWGDSNQPQHF. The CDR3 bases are TGTGCCATCAGTGAGAGGTGGGGGGATAGCAATCAGCCCCAGCATTTT.

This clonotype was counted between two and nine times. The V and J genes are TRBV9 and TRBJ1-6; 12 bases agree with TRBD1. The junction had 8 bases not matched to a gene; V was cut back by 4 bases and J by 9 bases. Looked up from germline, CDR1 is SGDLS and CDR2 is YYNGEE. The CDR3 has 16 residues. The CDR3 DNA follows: TGTGCCAGCAGCCCGCCGGGGACAGGGGGCGTTTCACCCCTCCACTTT. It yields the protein CASSPPGTGGVSPLHF.

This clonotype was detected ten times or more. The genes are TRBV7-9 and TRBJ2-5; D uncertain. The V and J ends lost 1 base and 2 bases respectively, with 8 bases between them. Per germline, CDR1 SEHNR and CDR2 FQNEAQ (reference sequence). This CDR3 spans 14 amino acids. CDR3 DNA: TGTGCCAGCAGCTTAGGGTCGATGCAAGAGACCCAGTACTTC. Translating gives CASSLGSMQETQYF.

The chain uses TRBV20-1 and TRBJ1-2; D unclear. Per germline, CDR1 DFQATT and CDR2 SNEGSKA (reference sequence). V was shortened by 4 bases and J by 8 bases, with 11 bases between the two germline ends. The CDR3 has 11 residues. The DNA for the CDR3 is TGCAGTGCTATTGACATTAGGGGCTACACCTTC. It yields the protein CSAIDIRGYTF.

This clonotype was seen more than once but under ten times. Here the CDR3 DNA reads TGCGCCAGCAGCGTGACAGGGGAAAATGAAAAACTGTTTTTT. The encoded protein is CASSVTGENEKLFF. The rearrangement joins TRBV5-1 to TRBJ1-4, with TRBD1 identical over 8 bases. With V trimmed by 4 bases and J by 5 bases, 4 bases remained unmatched. The CDR3 runs 14 residues. The germline CDR1 and CDR2 sequences are SGHRS and YFSETQ. The full variable domain, with the rest looked up from reference TRBV5-1 and TRBJ1-4, is KAGVTQTPRYLIKTRGQQVTLSCSPISGHRSVSWYQQTPGQGLQFLFEYFSETQRNKGNFPGRFSGRQFSNSRSEMNVSTLELGDSALYLCASSVTGENEKLFFGSGTQLSVL.

This CDR3 reads CASSLEGKSTDTQYF. In nucleotides, the CDR3 is TGTGCCAGCAGCTTGGAAGGGAAAAGCACAGATACGCAGTATTTT. The gene calls are TRBV5-5 and TRBJ2-3; D gene unclear. Deletions cut 0 bases from V and 0 bases from J, with 8 bases between. This CDR3 spans 15 amino acids. The V gene's germline CDR1 is SGHKS and CDR2 YYEKEE (reference sequence). Full variable domain (remainder filled in from reference TRBV5-5 and TRBJ2-3): DAGVTQSPTHLIKTRGQQVTLRCSPISGHKSVSWYQQVLGQGPQFIFQYYEKEERGRGNFPDRFSARQFPNYSSELNVNALLLGDSALYLCASSLEGKSTDTQYFGPGTRLTVL.

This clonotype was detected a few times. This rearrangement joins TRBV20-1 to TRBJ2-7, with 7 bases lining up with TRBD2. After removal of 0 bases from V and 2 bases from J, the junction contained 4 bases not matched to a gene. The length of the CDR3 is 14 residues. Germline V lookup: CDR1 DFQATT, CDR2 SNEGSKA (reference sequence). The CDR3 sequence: CSARDPSGAYEQYF. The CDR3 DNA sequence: TGCAGTGCTAGAGATCCCAGCGGGGCCTACGAGCAGTACTTC.

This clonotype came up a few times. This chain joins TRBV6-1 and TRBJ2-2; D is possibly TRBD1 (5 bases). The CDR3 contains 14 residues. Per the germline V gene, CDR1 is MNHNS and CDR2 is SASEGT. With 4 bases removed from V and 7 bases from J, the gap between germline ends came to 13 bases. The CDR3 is CASSAQGPSGELFF. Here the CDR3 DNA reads TGTGCCAGCAGTGCCCAGGGTCCGAGCGGGGAGCTGTTTTTT.

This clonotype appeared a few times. For the CDR3, the DNA is TGCGCCAGCAGCCCGGGACAGCCTGGCTCCTACGAGCAGTACTTC. This codes for CASSPGQPGSYEQYF. V is TRBV5-1 and J is TRBJ2-7; 7 nucleotides line up with TRBD1. Per the germline V gene, CDR1 is SGHRS and CDR2 is YFSETQ. With 4 bases clipped from V and 0 bases from J, the junction kept 7 bases outside the gene matches. The CDR3 consists of 15 residues.

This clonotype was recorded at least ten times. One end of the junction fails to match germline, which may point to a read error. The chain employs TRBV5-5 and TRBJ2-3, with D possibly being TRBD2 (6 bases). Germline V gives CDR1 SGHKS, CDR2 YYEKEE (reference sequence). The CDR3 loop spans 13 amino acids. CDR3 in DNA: TGTGCCAGCAGCTTGTCAACTTGGGACTTGGGGGATTTT. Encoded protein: CASSLSTWDLGDF.

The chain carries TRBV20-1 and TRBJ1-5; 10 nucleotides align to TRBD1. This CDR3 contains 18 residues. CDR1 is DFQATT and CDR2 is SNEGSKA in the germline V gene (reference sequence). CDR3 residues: CSGIIGTGVDLTGQPQHF. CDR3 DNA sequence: TGCAGCGGGATTATCGGGACAGGGGTAGATTTGACGGGTCAGCCCCAGCATTTT.

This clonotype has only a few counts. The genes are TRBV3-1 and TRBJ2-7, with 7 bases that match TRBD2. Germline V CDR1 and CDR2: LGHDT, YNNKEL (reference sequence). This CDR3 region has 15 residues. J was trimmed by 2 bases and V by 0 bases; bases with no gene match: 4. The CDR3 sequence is CASSQDASGPYEQYF. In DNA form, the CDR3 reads TGTGCCAGCAGCCAAGATGCTAGCGGACCCTACGAGCAGTACTTC.

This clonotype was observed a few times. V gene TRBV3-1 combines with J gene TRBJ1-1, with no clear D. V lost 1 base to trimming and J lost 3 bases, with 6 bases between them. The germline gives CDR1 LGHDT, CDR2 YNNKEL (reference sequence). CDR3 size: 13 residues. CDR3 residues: CASSQVRDTEAFF. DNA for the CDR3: TGTGCCAGCAGCCAAGTTAGAGACACTGAAGCTTTCTTT.

This CDR3 is CSARSQGWDNSPLHF. The DNA of the CDR3 is TGCAGTGCTAGGTCACAGGGTTGGGATAATTCACCCCTCCACTTT. V usage is TRBV20-1 and J usage is TRBJ1-6; D possibly corresponds to TRBD1 (6 bases). There are 15 residues in the CDR3. Trimming removed 3 bases at V and 5 bases at J, with 14 bases between. In germline, CDR1 is DFQATT, CDR2 SNEGSKA (reference sequence).

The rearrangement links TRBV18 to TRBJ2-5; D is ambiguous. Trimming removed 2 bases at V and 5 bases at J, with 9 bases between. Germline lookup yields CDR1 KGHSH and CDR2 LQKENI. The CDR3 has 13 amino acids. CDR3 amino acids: CASSPGSWETQYF. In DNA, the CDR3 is TGTGCCAGCTCACCAGGCTCCTGGGAGACCCAGTACTTC.

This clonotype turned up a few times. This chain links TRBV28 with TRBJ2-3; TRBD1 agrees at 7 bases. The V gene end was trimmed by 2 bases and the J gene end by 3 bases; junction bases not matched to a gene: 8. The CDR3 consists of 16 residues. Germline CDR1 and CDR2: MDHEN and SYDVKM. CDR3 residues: CASSLDRAAGTDTQYF. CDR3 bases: TGTGCCAGCAGTTTAGACAGGGCGGCTGGTACAGATACGCAGTATTTT.

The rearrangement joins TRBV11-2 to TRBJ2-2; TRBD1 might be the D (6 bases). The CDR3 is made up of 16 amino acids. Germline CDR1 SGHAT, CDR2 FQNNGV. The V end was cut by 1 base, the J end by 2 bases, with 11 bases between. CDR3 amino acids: CASSLGRGHNTGELFF. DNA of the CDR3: TGTGCCAGCAGCTTAGGCAGGGGACACAACACCGGGGAGCTGTTTTTT.

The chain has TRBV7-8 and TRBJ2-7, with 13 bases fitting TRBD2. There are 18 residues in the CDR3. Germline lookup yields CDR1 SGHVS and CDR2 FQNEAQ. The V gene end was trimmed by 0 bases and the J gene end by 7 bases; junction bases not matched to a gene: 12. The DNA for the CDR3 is TGTGCCAGCAGCTTAGCATCACTAGCGGGAGGGCCTGGACAAGAGCAGTACTTC. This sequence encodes CASSLASLAGGPGQEQYF.